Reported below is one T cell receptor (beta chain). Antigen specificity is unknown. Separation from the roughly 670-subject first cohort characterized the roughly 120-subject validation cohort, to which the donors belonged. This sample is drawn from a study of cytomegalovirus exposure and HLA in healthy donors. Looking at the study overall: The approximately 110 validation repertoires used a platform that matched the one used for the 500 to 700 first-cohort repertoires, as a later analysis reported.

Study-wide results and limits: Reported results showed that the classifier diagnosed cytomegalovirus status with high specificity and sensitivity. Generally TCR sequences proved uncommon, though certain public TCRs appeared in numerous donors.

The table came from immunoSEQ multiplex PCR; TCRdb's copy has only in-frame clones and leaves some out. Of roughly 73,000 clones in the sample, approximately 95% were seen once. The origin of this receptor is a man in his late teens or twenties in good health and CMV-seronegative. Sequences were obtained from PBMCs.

The CDR3 DNA is TGTGCCAGCGGGACAGGGAACACTGAAGCTTTCTTT. It is translated as CASGTGNTEAFF. V usage is TRBV6-6 and J usage is TRBJ1-1, with 8 positions matching TRBD1. Germline V gene data show CDR1 as MNHNY and CDR2 as SVGAGI (reference sequence). CDR3 length: 12 amino acids. V shed 8 bases, J shed 1 base, and the junction held 0 bases outside the gene matches.